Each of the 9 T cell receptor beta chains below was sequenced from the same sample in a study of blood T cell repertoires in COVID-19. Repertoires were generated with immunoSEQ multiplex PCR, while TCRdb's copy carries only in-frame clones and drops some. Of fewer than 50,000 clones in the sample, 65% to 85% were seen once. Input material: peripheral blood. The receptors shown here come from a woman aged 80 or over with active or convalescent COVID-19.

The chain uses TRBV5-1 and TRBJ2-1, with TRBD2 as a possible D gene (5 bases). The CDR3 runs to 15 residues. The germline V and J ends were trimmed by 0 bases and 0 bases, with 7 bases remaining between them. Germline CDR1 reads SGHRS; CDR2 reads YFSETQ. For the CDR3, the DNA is TGCGCCAGCAGCTTGGGGAGGAGCTCCTACAATGAGCAGTTCTTC. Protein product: CASSLGRSSYNEQFF.

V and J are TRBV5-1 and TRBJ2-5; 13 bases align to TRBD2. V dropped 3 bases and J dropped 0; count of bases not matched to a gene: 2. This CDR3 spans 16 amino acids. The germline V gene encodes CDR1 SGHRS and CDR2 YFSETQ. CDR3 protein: CASSSGTSGNQETQYF. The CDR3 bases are TGCGCCAGCAGCTCGGGGACTAGCGGGAACCAAGAGACCCAGTACTTC.

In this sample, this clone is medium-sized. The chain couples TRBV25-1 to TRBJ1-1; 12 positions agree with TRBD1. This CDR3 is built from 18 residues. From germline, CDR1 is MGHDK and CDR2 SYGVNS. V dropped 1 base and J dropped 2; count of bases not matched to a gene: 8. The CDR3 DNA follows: TGTGCCAGCAGTGAATCCCCGGGACAGGGGGCGGGAAACACTGAAGCTTTCTTT. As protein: CASSESPGQGAGNTEAFF.

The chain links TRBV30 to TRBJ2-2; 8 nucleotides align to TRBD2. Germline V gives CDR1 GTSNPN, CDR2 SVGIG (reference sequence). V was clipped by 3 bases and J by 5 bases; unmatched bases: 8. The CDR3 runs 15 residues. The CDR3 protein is CAWSVLAGRTGELFF. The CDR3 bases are TGTGCCTGGAGCGTGTTAGCGGGACGGACCGGGGAGCTGTTTTTT.

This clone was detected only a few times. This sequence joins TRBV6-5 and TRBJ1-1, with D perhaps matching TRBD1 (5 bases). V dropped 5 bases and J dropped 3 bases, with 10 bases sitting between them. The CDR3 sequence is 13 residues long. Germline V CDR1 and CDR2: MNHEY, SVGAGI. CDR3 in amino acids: CASSQGLDTEAFF. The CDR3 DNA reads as TGTGCCAGCAGTCAGGGTCTGGACACTGAAGCTTTCTTT.

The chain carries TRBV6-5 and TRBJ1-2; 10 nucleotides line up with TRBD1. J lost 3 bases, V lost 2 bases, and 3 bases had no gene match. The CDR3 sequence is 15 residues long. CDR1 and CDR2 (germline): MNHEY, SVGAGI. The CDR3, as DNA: TGTGCCAGCAGTTACAGGGACAGGGGTGACTATGGCTACACCTTC. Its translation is CASSYRDRGDYGYTF.

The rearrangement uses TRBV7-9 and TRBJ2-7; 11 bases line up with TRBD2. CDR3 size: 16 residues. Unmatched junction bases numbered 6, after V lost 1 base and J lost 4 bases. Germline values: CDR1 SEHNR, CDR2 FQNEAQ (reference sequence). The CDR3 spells CASSLVLTSGMYEQYF. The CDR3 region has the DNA TGTGCCAGCAGCTTAGTATTGACTAGCGGGATGTACGAGCAGTACTTC.

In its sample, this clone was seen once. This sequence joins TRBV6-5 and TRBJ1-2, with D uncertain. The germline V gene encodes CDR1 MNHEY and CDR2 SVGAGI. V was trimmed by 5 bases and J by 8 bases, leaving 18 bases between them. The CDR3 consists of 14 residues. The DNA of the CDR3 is TGTGCCAGCAGTAGAAACACTAATTCCGGGGGCTACACCTTC. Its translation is CASSRNTNSGGYTF.

CDR3 loop: CASSRYSYEQYF. DNA for the CDR3: TGTGCCAGCAGCCGTTACTCCTACGAGCAGTACTTC. The chain recombines TRBV5-6 with TRBJ2-7; D is undetermined. The CDR3 covers 12 residues. With 4 bases removed from V and 0 bases from J, the gap between germline ends came to 5 bases. The germline CDR1 and CDR2 sequences are SGHDT and YYEEEE.